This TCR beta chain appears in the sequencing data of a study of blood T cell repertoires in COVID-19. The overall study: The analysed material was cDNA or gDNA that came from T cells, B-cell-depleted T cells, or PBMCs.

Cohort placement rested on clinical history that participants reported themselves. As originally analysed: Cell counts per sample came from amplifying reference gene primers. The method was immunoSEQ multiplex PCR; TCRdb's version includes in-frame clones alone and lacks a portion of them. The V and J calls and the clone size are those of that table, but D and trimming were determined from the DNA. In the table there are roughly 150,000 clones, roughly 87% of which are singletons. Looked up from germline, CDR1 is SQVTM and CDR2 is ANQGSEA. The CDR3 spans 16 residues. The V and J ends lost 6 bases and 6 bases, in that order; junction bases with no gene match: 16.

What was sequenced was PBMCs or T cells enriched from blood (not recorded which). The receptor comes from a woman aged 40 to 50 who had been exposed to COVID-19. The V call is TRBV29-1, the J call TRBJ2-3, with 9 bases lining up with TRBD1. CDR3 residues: CSVRLTGGVIGDTQYF. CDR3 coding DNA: TGCAGCGTCCGCCTTACAGGGGGCGTTATCGGGGATACGCAGTATTTT.